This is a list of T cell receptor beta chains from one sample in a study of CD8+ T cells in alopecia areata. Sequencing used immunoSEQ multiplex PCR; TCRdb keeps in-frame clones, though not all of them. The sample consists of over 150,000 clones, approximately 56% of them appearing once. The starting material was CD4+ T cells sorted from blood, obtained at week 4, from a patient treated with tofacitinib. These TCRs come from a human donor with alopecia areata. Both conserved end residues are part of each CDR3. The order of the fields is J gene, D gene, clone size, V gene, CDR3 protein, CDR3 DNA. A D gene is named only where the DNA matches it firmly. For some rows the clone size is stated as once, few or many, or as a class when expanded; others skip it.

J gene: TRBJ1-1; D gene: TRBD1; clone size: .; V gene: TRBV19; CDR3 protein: CASSLETGRDTEAFF; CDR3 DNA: TGTGCCAGTAGTCTCGAGACAGGGAGGGACACTGAAGCTTTCTTT
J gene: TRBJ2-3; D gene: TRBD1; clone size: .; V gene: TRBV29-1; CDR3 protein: CSVGDRGLSTDTQYF; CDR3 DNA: TGCAGCGTTGGAGACAGGGGGCTAAGCACAGATACGCAGTATTTT
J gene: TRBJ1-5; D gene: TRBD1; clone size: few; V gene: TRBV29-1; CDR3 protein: CSVLVPGGRKNQPQHF; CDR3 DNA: TGCAGCGTTTTGGTACCAGGGGGGCGGAAGAATCAGCCCCAGCATTTT
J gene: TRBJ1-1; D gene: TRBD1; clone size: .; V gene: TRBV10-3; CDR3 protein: CAISASNRDRGTEAFF; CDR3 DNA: TGTGCCATCAGTGCATCAAACCGGGACAGGGGCACTGAAGCTTTCTTT
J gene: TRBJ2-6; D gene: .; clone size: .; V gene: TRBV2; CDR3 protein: CASSTGLSVSGANVLTF; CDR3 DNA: TGTGCCAGCAGTACGGGACTGTCAGTTTCTGGGGCCAACGTCCTGACTTTC
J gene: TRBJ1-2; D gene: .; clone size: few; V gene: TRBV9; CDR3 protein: CASSVTTHQSEGYTF; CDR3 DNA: TGTGCCAGCAGCGTTACGACACACCAATCTGAGGGCTACACCTTC
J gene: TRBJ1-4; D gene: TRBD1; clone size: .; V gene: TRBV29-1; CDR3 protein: CSVITGEEKLFF; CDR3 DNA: TGCAGCGTCATAACAGGGGAAGAAAAACTGTTTTTT
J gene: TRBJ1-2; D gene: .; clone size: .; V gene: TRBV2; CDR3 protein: CASVQTGEQGYTF; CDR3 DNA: TGTGCCAGCGTCCAGACAGGCGAACAGGGCTACACCTTC
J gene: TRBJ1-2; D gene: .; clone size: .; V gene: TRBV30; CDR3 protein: CAQGRSNYGYTF; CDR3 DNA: TGTGCCCAGGGACGGAGTAACTATGGCTACACCTTC
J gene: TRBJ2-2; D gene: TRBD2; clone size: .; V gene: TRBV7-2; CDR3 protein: CASSFLAGGTGELFF; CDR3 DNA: TGTGCCAGCAGCTTCCTAGCGGGGGGCACCGGGGAGCTGTTTTTT